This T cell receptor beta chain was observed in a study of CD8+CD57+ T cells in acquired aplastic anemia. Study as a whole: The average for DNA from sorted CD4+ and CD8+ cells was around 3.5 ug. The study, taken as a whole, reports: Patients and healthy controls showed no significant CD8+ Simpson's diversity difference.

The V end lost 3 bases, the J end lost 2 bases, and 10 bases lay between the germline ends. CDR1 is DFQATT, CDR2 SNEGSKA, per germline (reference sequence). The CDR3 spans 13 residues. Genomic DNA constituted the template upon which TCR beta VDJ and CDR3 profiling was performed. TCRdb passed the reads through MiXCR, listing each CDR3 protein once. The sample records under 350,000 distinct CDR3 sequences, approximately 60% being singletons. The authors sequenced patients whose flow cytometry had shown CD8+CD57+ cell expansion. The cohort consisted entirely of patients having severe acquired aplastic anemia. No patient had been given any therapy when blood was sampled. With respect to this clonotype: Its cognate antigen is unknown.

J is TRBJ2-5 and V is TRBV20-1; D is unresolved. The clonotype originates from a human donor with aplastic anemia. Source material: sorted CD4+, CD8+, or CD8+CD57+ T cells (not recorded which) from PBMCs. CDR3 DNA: TGCAGTGCTAGCCGGCGAAAACAAGAGACCCAGTACTTC. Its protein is CSASRRKQETQYF.